Ten or more counts support the clone carrying this TCR beta chain. The V and J ends lost 0 bases and 4 bases respectively, with 8 bases between them. The length of the CDR3 is 14 residues. The germline V gene encodes CDR1 SGHRS and CDR2 YFSETQ. The entry originates in a study of neurological immune-mediated disorders. Time point noted: longitudinal time-point 3. TCRdb called the 5' RACE reads again in MiXCR, with one record for every CDR3 protein. The sample holds roughly 48,000 distinct CDR3 sequences, roughly 12% seen once. The specimen sequenced was PBMCs. The V and J genes are TRBV5-1 and TRBJ2-4, with D tentatively TRBD2 (6 bases). The source is a male donor with HTLV-1-associated myelopathy (HAM/TSP). The CDR3 coding sequence is TGCGCCAGCAGCTTGGAGACTAGTAAAAACATTCAGTACTTC. Protein product: CASSLETSKNIQYF.